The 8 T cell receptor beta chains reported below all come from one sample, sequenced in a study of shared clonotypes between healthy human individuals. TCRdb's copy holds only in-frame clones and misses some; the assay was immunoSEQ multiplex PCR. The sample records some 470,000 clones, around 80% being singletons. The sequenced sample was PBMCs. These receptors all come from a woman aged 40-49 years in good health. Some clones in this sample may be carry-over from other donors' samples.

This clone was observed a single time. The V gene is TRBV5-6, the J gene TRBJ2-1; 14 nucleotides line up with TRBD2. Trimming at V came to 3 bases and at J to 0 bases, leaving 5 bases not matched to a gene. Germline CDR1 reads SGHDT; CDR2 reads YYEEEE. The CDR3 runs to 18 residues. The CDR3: CASSWGLAGASSYNEQFF. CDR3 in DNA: TGTGCCAGCAGCTGGGGACTAGCGGGGGCGAGCTCCTACAATGAGCAGTTCTTC.

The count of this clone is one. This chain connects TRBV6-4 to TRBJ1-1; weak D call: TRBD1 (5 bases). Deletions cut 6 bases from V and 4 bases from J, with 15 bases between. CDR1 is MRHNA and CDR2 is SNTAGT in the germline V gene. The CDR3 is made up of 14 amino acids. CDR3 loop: CASRRDGGVTEAFF. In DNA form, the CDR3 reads TGTGCCAGCAGGCGGGACGGTGGGGTCACTGAAGCTTTCTTT.

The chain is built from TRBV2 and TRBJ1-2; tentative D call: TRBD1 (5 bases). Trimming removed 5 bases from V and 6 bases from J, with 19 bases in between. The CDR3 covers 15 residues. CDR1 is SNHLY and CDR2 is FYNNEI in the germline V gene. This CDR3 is CASSLKTVLGNGYTF. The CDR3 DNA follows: TGTGCCAGCAGTCTAAAGACAGTATTGGGAAATGGCTACACCTTC. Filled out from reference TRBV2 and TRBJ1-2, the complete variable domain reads EPEVTQTPSHQVTQMGQEVILRCVPISNHLYFYWYRQILGQKVEFLVSFYNNEISEKSEIFDDQFSVERPDGSNFTLKIRSTKLEDSAMYFCASSLKTVLGNGYTFGSGTRLTVV.

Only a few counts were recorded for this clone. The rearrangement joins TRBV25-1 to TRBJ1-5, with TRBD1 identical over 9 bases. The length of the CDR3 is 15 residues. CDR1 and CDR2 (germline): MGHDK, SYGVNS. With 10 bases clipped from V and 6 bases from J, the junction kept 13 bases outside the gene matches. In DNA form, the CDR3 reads TGTGCCAAGCTACCACTCGGGACAGGGATTCAGCCCCAGCATTTT. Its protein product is CAKLPLGTGIQPQHF.

CDR3 bases: TGTGCCAGCCATAGCGGAGCCGGGGAGCTGTTTTTT. It specifies CASHSGAGELFF. J is TRBJ2-2 and V is TRBV2; possible D gene TRBD2, 6 bases. Trimming took 8 bases from V and 6 from J, leaving 10 bases between them. This CDR3 region has 12 residues. Germline V gene data show CDR1 as SNHLY and CDR2 as FYNNEI. Supplemented by reference TRBV2 and TRBJ2-2, the full variable domain reads EPEVTQTPSHQVTQMGQEVILRCVPISNHLYFYWYRQILGQKVEFLVSFYNNEISEKSEIFDDQFSVERPDGSNFTLKIRSTKLEDSAMYFCASHSGAGELFFGEGSRLTVL.

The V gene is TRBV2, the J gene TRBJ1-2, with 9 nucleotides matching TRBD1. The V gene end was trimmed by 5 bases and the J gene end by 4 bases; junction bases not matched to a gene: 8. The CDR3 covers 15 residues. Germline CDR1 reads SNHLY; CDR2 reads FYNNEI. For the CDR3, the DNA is TGTGCCAGCAGTCGGGACAGGGCCGTAGGCTATGGCTACACCTTC. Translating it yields CASSRDRAVGYGYTF. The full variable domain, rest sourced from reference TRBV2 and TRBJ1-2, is EPEVTQTPSHQVTQMGQEVILRCVPISNHLYFYWYRQILGQKVEFLVSFYNNEISEKSEIFDDQFSVERPDGSNFTLKIRSTKLEDSAMYFCASSRDRAVGYGYTFGSGTRLTVV.

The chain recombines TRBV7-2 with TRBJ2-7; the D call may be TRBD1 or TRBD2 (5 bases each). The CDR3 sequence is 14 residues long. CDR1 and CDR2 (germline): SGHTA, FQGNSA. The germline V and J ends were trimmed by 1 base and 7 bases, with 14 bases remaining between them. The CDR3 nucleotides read TGTGCCAGCAGCTTAGGGGGGACGTCAGGAGAGCAGTACTTC. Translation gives CASSLGGTSGEQYF.

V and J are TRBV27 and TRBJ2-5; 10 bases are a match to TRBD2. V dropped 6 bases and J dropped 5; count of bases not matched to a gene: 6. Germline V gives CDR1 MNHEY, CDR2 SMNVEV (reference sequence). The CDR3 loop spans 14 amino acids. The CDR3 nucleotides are TGTGCCAGCAGGCTAGCGGGAGATAGGGAGACCCAGTACTTC. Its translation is CASRLAGDRETQYF.